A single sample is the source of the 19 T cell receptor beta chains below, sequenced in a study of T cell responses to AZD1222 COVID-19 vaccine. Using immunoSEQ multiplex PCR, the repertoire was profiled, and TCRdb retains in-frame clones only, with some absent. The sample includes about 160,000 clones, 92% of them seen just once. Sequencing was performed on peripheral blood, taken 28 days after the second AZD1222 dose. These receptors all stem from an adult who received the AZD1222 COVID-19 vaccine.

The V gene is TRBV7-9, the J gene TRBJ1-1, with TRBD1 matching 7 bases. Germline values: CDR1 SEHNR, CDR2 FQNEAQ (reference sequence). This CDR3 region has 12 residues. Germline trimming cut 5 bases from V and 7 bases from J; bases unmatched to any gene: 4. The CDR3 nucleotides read TGTGCCAGCAGCACCCGGGACAGTGAAGCTTTCTTT. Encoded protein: CASSTRDSEAFF.

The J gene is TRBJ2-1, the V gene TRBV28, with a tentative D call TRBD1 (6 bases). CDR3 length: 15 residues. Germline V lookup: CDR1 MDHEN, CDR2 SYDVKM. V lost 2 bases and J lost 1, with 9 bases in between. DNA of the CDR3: TGTGCCAGCAGTTTAGCGAGGGGGTCCTACAATGAGCAGTTCTTC. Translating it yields CASSLARGSYNEQFF. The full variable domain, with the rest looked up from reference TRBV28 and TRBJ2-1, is DVKVTQSSRYLVKRTGEKVFLECVQDMDHENMFWYRQDPGLGLRLIYFSYDVKMKEKGDIPEGYSVSREKKERFSLILESASTNQTSMYLCASSLARGSYNEQFFGPGTRLTVL.

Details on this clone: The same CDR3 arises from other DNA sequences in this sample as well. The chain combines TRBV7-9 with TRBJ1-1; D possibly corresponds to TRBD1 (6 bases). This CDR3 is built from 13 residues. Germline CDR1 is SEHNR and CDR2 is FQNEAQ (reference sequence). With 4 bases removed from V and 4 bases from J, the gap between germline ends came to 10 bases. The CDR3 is CASSSQGLTEAFF. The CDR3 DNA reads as TGTGCCAGCAGCTCACAGGGACTCACTGAAGCTTTCTTT.

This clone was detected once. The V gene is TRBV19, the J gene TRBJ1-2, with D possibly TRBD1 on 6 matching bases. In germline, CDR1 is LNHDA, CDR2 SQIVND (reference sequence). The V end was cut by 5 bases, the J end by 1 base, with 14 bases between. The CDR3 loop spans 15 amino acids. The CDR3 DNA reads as TGTGCCAGTAGTCCTCGGGGGGCGGTTAACTATGGCTACACCTTC. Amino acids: CASSPRGAVNYGYTF.

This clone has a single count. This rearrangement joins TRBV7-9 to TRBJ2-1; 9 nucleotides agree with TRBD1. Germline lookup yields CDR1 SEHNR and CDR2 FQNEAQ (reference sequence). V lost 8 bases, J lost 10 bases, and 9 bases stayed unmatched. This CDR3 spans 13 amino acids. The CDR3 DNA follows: TGTGCCAGCCCCCCGGGACAGGGAAACGAGCAGTTCTTC. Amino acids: CASPPGQGNEQFF.

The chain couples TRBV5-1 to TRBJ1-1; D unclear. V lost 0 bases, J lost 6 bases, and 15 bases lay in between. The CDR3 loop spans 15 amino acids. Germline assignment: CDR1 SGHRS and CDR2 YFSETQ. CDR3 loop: CASSLVPLPVAEAFF. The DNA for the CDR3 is TGCGCCAGCAGCTTGGTTCCACTACCTGTGGCTGAAGCTTTCTTT.

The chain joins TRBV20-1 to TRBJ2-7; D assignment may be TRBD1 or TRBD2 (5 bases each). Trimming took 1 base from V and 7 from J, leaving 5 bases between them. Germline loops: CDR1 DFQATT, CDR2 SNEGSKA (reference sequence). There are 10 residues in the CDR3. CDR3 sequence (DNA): TGCAGTGCTAGAGGGGGGGAGCAGTACTTC. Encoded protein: CSARGGEQYF.

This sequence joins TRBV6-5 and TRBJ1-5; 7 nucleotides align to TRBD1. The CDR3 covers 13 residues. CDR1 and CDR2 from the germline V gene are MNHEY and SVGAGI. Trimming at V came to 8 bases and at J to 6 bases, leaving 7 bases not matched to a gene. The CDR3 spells CASGTGVVQPQHF. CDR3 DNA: TGTGCCAGCGGCACAGGGGTGGTTCAGCCCCAGCATTTT.

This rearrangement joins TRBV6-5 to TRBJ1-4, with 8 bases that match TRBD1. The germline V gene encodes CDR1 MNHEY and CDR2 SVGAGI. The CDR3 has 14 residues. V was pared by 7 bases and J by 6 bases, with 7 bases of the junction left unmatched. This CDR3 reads CASTSGGADEKLFF. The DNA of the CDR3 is TGTGCCAGCACCTCAGGGGGCGCCGATGAAAAACTGTTTTTT.

CDR3 protein: CASSPYGGNTEAFF. The CDR3 nucleotides read TGTGCCAGCTCACCTTACGGGGGGAACACTGAAGCTTTCTTT. This chain uses TRBV18 with TRBJ1-1; a possible D gene is TRBD1 (5 bases). The CDR3 has 14 residues. V was clipped by 3 bases and J by 1 base, with 9 bases between them. Germline CDR1 is KGHSH and CDR2 is LQKENI. Filled out from reference TRBV18 and TRBJ1-1, the complete variable domain reads NAGVMQNPRHLVRRRGQEARLRCSPMKGHSHVYWYRQLPEEGLKFMVYLQKENIIDESGMPKERFSAEFPKEGPSILRIQQVVRGDSAAYFCASSPYGGNTEAFFGQGTRLTVV.

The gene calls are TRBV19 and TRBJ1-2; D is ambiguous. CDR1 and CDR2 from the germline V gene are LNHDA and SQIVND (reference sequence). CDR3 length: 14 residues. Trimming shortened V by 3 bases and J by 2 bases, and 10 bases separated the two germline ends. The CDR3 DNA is TGTGCCAGTAGTATGTCTGGGCAGAACTATGGCTACACCTTC. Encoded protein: CASSMSGQNYGYTF.

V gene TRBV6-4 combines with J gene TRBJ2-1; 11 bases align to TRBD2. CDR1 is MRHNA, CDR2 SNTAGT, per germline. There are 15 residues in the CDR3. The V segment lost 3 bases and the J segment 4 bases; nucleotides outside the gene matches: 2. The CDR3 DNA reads TGTGCCAGCAGTGAACTAGCGGGGGCGTACAATGAGCAGTTCTTC. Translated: CASSELAGAYNEQFF.

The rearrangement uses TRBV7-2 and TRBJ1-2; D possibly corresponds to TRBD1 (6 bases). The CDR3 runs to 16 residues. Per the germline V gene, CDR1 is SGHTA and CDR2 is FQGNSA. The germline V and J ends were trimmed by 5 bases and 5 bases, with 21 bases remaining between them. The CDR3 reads CASSPQGSSGRYGYTF. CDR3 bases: TGTGCCAGCAGCCCGCAGGGGTCGTCAGGGAGATATGGCTACACCTTC.

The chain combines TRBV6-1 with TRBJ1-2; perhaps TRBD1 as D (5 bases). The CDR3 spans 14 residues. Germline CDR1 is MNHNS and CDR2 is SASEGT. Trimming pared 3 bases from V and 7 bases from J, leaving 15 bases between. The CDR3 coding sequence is TGTGCCAGCAGTGAGAACAGGATGACTACTGGCTACACCTTC. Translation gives CASSENRMTTGYTF.

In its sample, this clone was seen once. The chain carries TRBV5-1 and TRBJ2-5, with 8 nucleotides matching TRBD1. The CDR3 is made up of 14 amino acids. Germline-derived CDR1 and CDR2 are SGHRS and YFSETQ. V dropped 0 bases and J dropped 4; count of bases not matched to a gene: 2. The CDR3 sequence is CASSLVDRAETQYF. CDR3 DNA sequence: TGCGCCAGCAGCTTGGTGGACAGGGCAGAGACCCAGTACTTC.

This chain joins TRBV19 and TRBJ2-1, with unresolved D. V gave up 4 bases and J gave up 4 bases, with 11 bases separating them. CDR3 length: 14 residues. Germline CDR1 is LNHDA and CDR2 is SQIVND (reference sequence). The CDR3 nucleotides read TGTGCCAGTAGTAAGGTCGCCCAGTACAATGAGCAGTTCTTC. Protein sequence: CASSKVAQYNEQFF.

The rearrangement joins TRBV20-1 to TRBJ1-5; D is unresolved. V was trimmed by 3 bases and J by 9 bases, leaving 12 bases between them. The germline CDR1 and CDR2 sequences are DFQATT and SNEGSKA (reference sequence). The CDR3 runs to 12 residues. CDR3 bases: TGCAGTGCTAGTTCCGGGTTGGGGCCCCAGCATTTT. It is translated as CSASSGLGPQHF.

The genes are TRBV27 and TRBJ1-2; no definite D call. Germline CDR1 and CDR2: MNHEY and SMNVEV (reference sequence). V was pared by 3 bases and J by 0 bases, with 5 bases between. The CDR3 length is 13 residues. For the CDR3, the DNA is TGTGCCAGCAGTTTTAAGGCTAACTATGGCTACACCTTC. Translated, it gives CASSFKANYGYTF.

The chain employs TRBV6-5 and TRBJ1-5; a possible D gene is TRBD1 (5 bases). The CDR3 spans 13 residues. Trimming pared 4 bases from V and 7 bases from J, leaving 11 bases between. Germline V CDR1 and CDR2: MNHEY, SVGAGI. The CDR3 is CASSWDLRQPQHF. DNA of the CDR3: TGTGCCAGCAGTTGGGACTTAAGGCAGCCCCAGCATTTT.